This T cell receptor beta chain comes out of a study of blood T cell repertoires in COVID-19. Whole-study context: Material from acute and convalescent COVID-19 was sourced from the United States, Italy and Spain. The cDNA or gDNA used as material had been derived from T cells, B-cell-depleted T cells, or PBMCs.

Authors' analysis steps: Reference gene primer amplification yielded estimated nucleated cell counts. Sequencing was performed with immunoSEQ multiplex PCR; in TCRdb, only in-frame clones are kept and a portion is missing. V, J and clone size are taken as reported in that table, and D and trimming were inferred from the DNA itself. The sample carries about 200,000 clones, 86% recorded once. Germline CDR1 and CDR2: SGHTA and FQGNSA. Deletions cut 1 base from V and 4 bases from J, with 10 bases between. The CDR3 consists of 15 residues. The chain carries TRBV7-2 and TRBJ2-2; D not resolved. Sequencing was carried out using peripheral blood. The clonotype was recovered from a man older than 75 with acute or convalescent COVID-19. CDR3 DNA: TGTGCCAGCAGCTTAGTGGCCTTTACCACCGGGGAGCTGTTTTTT. Translating gives CASSLVAFTTGELFF.